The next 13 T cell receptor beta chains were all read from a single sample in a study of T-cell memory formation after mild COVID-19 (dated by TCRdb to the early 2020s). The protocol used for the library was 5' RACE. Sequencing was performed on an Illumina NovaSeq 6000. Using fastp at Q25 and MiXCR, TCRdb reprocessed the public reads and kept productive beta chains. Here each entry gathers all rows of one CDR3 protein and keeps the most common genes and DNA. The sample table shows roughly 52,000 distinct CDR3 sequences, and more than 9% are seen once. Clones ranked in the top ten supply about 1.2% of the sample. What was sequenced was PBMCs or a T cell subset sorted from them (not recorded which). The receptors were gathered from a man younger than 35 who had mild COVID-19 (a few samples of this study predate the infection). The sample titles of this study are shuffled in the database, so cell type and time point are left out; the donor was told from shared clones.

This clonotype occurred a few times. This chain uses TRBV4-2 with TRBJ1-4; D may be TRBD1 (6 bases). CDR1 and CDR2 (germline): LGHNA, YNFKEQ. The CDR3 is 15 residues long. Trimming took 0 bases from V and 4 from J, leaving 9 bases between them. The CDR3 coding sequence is TGTGCCAGCAGCCAAGACAGGGGAGGTAATGAAAAACTGTTTTTT. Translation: CASSQDRGGNEKLFF.

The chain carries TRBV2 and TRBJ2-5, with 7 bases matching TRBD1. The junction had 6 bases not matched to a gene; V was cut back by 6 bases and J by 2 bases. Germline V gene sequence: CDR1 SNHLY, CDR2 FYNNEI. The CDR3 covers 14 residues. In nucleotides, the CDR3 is TGTGCCAGCAGCCTACGGGGACAGCAAGAGACCCAGTACTTC. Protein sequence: CASSLRGQQETQYF.

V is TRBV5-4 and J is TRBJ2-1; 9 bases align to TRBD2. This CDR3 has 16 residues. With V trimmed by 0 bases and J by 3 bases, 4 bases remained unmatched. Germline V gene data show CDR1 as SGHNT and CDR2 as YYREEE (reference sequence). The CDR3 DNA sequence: TGTGCCAGCAGCTTGGGGGGACTAGCATACTACAATGAGCAGTTCTTC. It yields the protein CASSLGGLAYYNEQFF. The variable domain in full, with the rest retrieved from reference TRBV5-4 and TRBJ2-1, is ETGVTQSPTHLIKTRGQQVTLRCSSQSGHNTVSWYQQALGQGPQFIFQYYREEENGRGNFPPRFSGLQFPNYSSELNVNALELDDSALYLCASSLGGLAYYNEQFFGPGTRLTVL.

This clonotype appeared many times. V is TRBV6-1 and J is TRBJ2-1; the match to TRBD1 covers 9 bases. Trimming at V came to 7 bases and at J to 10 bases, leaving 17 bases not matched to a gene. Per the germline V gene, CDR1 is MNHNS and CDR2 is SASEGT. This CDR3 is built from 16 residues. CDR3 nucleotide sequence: TGTGCCAGCACCCGACGGCCGGGACAGGGCTCTCGGGAGCAGTTCTTC. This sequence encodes CASTRRPGQGSREQFF.

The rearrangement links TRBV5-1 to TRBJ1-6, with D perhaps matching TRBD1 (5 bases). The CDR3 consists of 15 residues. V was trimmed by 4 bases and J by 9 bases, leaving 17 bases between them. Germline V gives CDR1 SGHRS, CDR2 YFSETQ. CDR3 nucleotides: TGCGCCAGCAGCCGGGGGACCTTAGGGAGTTCACCCCTCCACTTT. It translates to CASSRGTLGSSPLHF.

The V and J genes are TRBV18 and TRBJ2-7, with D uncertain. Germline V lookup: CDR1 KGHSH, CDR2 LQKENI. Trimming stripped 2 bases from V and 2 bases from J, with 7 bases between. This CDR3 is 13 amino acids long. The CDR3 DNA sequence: TGTGCCAGCTCACCAGTCACCACCTACGAGCAGTACTTC. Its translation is CASSPVTTYEQYF.

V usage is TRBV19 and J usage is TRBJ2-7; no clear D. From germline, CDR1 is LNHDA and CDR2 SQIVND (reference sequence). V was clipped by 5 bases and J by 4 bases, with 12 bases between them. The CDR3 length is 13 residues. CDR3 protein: CASSARINYEQYV. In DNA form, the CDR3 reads TGTGCCAGTAGTGCGCGGATTAATTACGAGCAGTACGTC.

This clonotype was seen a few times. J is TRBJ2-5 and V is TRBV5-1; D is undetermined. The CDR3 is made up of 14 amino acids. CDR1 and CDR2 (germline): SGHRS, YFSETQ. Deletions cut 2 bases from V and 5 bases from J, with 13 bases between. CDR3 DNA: TGCGCCAGCAGCTTCGGCCCCGGAGCGGAGACCCAGTACTTC. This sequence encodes CASSFGPGAETQYF.

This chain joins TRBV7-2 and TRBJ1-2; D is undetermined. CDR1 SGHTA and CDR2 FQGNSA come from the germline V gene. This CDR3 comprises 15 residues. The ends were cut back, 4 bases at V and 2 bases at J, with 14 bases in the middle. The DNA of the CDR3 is TGTGCCAGCAGCTACTACCTGACTGCGAACTATGGCTACACCTTC. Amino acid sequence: CASSYYLTANYGYTF.

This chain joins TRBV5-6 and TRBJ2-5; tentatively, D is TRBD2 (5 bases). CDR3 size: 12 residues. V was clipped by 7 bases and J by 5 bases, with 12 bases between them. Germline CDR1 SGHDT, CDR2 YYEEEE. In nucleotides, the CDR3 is TGTGCCAGCGGCGGGTCGGTGGAGACCCAGTACTTC. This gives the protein CASGGSVETQYF.

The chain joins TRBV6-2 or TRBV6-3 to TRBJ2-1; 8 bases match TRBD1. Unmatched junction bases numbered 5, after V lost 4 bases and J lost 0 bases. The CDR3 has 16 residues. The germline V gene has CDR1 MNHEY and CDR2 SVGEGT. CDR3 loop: CASSSRTGRSYNEQFF. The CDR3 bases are TGTGCCAGCAGTTCCAGGACAGGGCGCTCCTACAATGAGCAGTTCTTC.

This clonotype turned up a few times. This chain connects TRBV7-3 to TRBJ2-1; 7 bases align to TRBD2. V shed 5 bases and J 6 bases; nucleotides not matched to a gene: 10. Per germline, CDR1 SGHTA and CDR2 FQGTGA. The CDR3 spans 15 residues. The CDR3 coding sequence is TGTGCCAGCAGCCCACCTGGGGGAGGGACCAATGAGCAGTTCTTC. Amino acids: CASSPPGGGTNEQFF.

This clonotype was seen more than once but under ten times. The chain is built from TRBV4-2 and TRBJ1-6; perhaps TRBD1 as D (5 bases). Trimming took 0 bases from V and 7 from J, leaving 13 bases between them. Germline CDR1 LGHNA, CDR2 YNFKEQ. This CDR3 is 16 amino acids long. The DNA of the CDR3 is TGTGCCAGCAGCCAAGAGGTTGGGGCGGGCAATTCACCCCTCCACTTT. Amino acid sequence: CASSQEVGAGNSPLHF.